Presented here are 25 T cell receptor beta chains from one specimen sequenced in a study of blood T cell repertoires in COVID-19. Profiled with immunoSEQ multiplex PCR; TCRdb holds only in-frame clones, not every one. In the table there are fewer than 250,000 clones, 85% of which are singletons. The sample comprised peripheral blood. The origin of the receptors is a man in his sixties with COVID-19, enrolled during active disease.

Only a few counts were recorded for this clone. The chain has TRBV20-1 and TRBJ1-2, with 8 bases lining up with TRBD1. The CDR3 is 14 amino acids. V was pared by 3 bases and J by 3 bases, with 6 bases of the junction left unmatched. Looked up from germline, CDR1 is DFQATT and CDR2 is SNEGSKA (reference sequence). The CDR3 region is CSASRQGLDYGYTF. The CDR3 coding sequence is TGCAGTGCTAGTAGACAGGGGCTGGACTATGGCTACACCTTC.

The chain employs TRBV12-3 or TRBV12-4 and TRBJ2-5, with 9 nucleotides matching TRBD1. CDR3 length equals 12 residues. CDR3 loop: CVSGTGIKTQYF. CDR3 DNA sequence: TGTGTCTCAGGGACAGGGATCAAGACCCAGTACTTC.

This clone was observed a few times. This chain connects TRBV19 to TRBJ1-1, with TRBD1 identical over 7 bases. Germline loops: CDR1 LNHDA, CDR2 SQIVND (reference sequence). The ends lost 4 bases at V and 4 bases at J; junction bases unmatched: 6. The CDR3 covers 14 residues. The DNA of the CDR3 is TGTGCCAGTAGTACAACACAGGGGAGCACTGAAGCTTTCTTT. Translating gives CASSTTQGSTEAFF.

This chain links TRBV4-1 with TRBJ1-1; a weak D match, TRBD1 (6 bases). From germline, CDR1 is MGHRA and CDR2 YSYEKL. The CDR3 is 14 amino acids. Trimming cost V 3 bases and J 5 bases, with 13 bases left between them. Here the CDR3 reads CASSHIQGETEAFF. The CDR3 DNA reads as TGCGCCAGCAGCCATATACAGGGAGAGACTGAAGCTTTCTTT.

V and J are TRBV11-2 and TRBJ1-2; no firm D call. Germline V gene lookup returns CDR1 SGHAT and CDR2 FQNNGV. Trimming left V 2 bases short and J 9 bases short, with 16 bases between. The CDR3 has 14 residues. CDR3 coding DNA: TGTGCCAGCAGCTTAACGGCCGGGGAGGGTAGCTACACCTTC. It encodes CASSLTAGEGSYTF.

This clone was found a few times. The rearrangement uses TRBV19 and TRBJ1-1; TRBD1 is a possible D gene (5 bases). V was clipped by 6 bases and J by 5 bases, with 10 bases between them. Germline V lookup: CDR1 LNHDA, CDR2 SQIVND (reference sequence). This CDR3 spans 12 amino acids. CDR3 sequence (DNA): TGTGCCAGTAGCCCCCAGGGAACTGAAGCTTTCTTT. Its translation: CASSPQGTEAFF.

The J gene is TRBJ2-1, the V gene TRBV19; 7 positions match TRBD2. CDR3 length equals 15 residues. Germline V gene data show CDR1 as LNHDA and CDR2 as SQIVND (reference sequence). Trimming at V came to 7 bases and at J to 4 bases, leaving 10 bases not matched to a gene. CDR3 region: CASTPGGSGYNEQFF. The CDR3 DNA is TGTGCCAGTACCCCCGGCGGGAGCGGGTACAATGAGCAGTTCTTC. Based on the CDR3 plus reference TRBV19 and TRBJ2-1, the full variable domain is DGGITQSPKYLFRKEGQNVTLSCEQNLNHDAMYWYRQDPGQGLRLIYYSQIVNDFQKGDIAEGYSVSREKKESFPLTVTSAQKNPTAFYLCASTPGGSGYNEQFFGPGTRLTVL.

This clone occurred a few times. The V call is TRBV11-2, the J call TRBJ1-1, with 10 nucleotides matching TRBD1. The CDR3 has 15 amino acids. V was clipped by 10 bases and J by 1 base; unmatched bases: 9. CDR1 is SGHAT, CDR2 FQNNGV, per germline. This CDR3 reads CATRQGAGPNTEAFF. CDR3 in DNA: TGTGCCACCCGACAGGGGGCGGGCCCGAACACTGAAGCTTTCTTT.

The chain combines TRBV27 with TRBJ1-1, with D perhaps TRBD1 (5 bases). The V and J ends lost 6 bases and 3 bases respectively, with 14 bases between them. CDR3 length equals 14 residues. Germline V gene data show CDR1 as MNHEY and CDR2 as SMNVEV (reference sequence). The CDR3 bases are TGTGCCAGCAGCCCTTGGGTAGGGGACACTGAAGCTTTCTTT. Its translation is CASSPWVGDTEAFF.

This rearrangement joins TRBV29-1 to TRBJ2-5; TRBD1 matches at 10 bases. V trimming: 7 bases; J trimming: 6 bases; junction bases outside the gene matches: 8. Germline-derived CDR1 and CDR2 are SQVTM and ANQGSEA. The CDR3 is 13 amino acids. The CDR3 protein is CSGKTGGDQTQYF. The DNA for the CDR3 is TGCAGCGGCAAGACAGGGGGCGATCAGACCCAGTACTTC.

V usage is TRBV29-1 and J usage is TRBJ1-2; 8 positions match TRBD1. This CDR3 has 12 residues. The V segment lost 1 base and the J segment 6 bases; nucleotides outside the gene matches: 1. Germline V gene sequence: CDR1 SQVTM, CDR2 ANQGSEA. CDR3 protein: CSVEGDRNGYTF. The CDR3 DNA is TGCAGCGTTGAAGGGGACAGGAATGGCTACACCTTC.

CDR3 DNA sequence: TGTGCCAGTAGTATCCGACAGGGCGCGAACACTGAAGCTTTCTTT. This translates into CASSIRQGANTEAFF. The rearrangement links TRBV19 to TRBJ1-1; 7 positions match TRBD1. The V gene's germline CDR1 is LNHDA and CDR2 SQIVND (reference sequence). The CDR3 extends over 15 amino acids. V was clipped by 3 bases and J by 1 base; unmatched bases: 5.

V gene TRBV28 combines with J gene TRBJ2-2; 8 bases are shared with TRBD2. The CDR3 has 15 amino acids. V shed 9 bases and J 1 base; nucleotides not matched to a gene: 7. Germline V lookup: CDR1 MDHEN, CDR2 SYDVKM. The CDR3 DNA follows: TGTGCCAGTTCCGATAGCGGGAAGAACACCGGGGAGCTGTTTTTT. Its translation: CASSDSGKNTGELFF. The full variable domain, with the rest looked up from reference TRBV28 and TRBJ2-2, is DVKVTQSSRYLVKRTGEKVFLECVQDMDHENMFWYRQDPGLGLRLIYFSYDVKMKEKGDIPEGYSVSREKKERFSLILESASTNQTSMYLCASSDSGKNTGELFFGEGSRLTVL.

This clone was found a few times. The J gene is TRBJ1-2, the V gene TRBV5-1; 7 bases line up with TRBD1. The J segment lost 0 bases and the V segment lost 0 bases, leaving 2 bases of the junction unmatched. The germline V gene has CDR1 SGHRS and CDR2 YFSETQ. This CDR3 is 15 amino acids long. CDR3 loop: CASSLDGTANYGYTF. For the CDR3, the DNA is TGCGCCAGCAGCTTGGACGGGACAGCTAACTATGGCTACACCTTC.

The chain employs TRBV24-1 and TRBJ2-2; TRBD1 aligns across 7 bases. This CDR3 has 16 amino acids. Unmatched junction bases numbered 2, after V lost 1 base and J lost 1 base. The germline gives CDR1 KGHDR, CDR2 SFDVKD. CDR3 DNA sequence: TGTGCCACCAGTGATTTACGGACAGGGAACACCGGGGAGCTGTTTTTT. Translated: CATSDLRTGNTGELFF.

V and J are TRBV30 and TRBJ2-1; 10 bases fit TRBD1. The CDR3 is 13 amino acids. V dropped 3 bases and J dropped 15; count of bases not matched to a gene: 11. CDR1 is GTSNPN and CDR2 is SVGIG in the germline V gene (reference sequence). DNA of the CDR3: TGTGCCTGGAGCGCTTGGGACAGGGGAAGTATGTTCTTC. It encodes CAWSAWDRGSMFF.

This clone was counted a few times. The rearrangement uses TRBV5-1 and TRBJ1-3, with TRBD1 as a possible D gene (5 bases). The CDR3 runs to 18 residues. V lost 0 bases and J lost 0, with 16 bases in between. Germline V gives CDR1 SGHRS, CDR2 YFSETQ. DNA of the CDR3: TGCGCCAGCAGCTTGGCGGTTTGGGGCCAAAGCTCTGGAAACACCATATATTTT. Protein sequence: CASSLAVWGQSSGNTIYF.

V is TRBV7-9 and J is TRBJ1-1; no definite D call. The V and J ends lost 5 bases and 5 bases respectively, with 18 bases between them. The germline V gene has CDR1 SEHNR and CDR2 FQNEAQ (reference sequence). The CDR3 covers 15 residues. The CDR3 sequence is CASSPPPTSLTEAFF. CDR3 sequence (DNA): TGTGCCAGCAGCCCGCCGCCTACTAGTTTAACTGAAGCTTTCTTT. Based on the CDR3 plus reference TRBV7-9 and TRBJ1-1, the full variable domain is DTGVSQNPRHKITKRGQNVTFRCDPISEHNRLYWYRQTLGQGPEFLTYFQNEAQLEKSRLLSDRFSAERPKGSFSTLEIQRTEQGDSAMYLCASSPPPTSLTEAFFGQGTRLTVV.

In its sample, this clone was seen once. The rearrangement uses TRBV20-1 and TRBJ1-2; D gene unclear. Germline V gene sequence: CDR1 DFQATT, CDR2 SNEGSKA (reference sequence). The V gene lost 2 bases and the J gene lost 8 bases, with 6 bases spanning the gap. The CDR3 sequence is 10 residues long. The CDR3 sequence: CSARNSGYTF. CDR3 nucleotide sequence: TGCAGTGCTAGAAACTCGGGCTACACCTTC.

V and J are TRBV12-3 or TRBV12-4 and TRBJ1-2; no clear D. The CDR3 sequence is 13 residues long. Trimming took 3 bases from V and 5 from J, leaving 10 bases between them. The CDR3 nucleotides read TGTGCCAGCAGTTTTGCCAGGCAGTATGGCTACACCTTC. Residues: CASSFARQYGYTF.

CDR3 nucleotides: TGTGCCAGCAGCTGGGGAAGGACAGGGGGAGAGACCCAGTACTTC. Translation: CASSWGRTGGETQYF. J is TRBJ2-5 and V is TRBV7-2; 10 bases line up with TRBD1. The CDR3 extends over 15 amino acids. After removal of 4 bases from V and 4 bases from J, the junction contained 6 bases not matched to a gene. CDR1 SGHTA and CDR2 FQGNSA come from the germline V gene.

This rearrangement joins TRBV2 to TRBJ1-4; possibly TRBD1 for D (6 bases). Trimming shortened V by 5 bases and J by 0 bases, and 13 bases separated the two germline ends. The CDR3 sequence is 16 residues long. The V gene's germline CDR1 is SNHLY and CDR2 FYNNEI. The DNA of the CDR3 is TGTGCCAGCAGTTCGGGACATATAGCAACTAATGAAAAACTGTTTTTT. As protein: CASSSGHIATNEKLFF.

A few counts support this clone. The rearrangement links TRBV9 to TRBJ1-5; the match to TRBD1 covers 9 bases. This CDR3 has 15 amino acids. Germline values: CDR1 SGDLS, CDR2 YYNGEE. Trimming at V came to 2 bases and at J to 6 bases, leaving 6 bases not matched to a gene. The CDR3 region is CASSVGTGKGQPQHF. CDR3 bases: TGTGCCAGCAGCGTTGGGACAGGGAAAGGTCAGCCCCAGCATTTT.

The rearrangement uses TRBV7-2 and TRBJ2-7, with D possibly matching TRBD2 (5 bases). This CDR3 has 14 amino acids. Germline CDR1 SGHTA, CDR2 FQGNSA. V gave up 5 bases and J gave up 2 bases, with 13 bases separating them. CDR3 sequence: CASSPAARTYEQYF. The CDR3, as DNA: TGTGCCAGCAGCCCAGCGGCAAGAACCTACGAGCAGTACTTC.

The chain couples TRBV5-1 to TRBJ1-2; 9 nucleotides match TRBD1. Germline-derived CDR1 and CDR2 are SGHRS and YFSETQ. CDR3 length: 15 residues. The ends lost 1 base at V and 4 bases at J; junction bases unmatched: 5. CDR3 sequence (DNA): TGCGCCAGCAGCTTGCTGGCGGACAGGGGCTATGGCTACACCTTC. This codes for CASSLLADRGYGYTF.